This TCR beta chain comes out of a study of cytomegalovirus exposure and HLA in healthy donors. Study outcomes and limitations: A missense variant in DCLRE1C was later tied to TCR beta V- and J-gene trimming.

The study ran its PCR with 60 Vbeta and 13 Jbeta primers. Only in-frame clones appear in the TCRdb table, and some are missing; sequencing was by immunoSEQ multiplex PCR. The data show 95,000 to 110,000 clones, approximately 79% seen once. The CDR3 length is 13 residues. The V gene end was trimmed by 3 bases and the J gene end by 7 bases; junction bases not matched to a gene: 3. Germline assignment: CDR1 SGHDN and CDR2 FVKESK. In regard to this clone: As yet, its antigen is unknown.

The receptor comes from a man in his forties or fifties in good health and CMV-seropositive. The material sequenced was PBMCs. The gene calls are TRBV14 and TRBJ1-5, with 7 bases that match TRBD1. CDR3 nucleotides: TGTGCCAGCAGCCAGGACAGGCACCAGCCCCAGCATTTT. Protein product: CASSQDRHQPQHF.